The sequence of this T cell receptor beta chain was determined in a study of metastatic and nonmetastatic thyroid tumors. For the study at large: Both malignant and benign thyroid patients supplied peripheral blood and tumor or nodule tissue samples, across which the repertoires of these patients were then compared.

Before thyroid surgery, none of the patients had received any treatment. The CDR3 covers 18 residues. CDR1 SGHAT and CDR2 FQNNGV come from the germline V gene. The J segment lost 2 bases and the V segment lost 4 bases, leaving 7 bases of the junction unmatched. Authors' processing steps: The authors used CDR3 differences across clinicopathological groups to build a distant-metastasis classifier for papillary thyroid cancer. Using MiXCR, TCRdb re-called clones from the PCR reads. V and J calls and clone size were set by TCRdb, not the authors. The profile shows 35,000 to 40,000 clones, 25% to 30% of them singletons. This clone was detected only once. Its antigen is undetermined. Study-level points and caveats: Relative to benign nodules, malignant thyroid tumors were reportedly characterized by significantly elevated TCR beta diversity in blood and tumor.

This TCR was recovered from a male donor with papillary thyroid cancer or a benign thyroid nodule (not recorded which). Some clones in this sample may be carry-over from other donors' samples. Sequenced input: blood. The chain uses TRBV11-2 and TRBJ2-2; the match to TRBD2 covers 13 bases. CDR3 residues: CASSSLTSGRPNTGELFF. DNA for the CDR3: TGTGCCAGCAGCTCCCTGACTAGCGGGAGGCCCAACACCGGGGAGCTGTTTTTT. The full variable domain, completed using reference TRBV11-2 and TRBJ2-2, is EAGVAQSPRYKIIEKRQSVAFWCNPISGHATLYWYQQILGQGPKLLIQFQNNGVVDDSQLPKDRFSAERLKGVDSTLKIQPAKLEDSAVYLCASSSLTSGRPNTGELFFGEGSRLTVL.